The rows below give T cell receptor beta chains drawn from one sample of a study of early T cells in non-severe SARS-CoV-2 infection. One entry per CDR3 protein, called by TCRdb with MiXCR from the 5' RACE reads. Of 53,000 or so distinct CDR3 sequences listed, more than 10% are singletons. The sequenced sample was whole blood, obtained at baseline. Every receptor here comes from an adult who was a healthcare worker with PCR-confirmed SARS-CoV-2 infection or an uninfected control (not recorded which). Each CDR3 is given with its conserved first and last residue. The D gene is left open where the match is weak. Expanded clones are given a class, and other clones once, few, many or no size at all.

J: TRBJ2-5; length: 14; size: few; V: TRBV18; D: .; CDR3: CASSPGAGQETQYF; DNA: TGTGCCAGCTCACCAGGGGCAGGGCAAGAGACCCAGTACTTC
J: TRBJ2-1; length: 15; size: .; V: TRBV28; D: TRBD2; CDR3: CASGLLAKLGNEQFF; DNA: TGTGCCAGCGGCCTACTAGCGAAACTGGGGAATGAGCAGTTCTTC
J: TRBJ2-1; length: 14; size: .; V: TRBV7-9; D: .; CDR3: CASSFSTRWREQFF; DNA: TGTGCCAGCAGCTTTTCGACGCGCTGGCGGGAGCAGTTCTTC
J: TRBJ2-2; length: 15; size: .; V: TRBV20-1; D: .; CDR3: CSARDQAGPTGELFF; DNA: TGCAGTGCTAGAGATCAGGCAGGGCCCACCGGGGAGCTGTTTTTT
J: TRBJ1-5; length: 12; size: many; V: TRBV7-2; D: .; CDR3: CASSLWVGPQHF; DNA: TGTGCCAGCAGCTTATGGGTTGGGCCCCAGCATTTT
J: TRBJ2-7; length: 13; size: few; V: TRBV25-1; D: TRBD1; CDR3: CASTRQGSYEQYF; DNA: TGTGCCAGCACGAGACAGGGCTCCTACGAGCAGTACTTC
J: TRBJ1-3; length: 17; size: many; V: TRBV4-3; D: .; CDR3: CASSPGLGGTSGNTIYF; DNA: TGCGCCAGCAGCCCAGGGTTGGGGGGGACCTCTGGAAACACCATATATTTT
J: TRBJ2-7; length: 14; size: .; V: TRBV6-2/TRBV6-3; D: .; CDR3: CASSYSGTYYEQYF; DNA: TGTGCCAGCAGTTACTCAGGCACGTACTACGAGCAGTACTTC
J: TRBJ2-2; length: 18; size: .; V: TRBV6-2/TRBV6-3; D: .; CDR3: CASSYSTTLPARTGELFF; DNA: TGTGCCAGCAGTTACTCGACTACCCTTCCAGCGAGGACCGGGGAGCTGTTTTTT
J: TRBJ2-3; length: 16; size: few; V: TRBV10-2; D: TRBD2; CDR3: CASSDSREFHTDTQYF; DNA: TGCGCCAGCAGTGATTCGCGGGAGTTTCACACAGATACGCAGTATTTT
J: TRBJ2-3; length: 15; size: .; V: TRBV20-1; D: TRBD2; CDR3: CSARFTSGSPDTQYF; DNA: TGCAGTGCCCGCTTCACTAGCGGGAGTCCAGATACGCAGTATTTT
J: TRBJ2-7; length: 14; size: .; V: TRBV6-2/TRBV6-3; D: TRBD2; CDR3: CASKETSGRYEQYF; DNA: TGTGCCAGCAAAGAGACTAGCGGGAGATACGAGCAGTACTTC
J: TRBJ2-2; length: 12; size: many; V: TRBV3-1; D: .; CDR3: CASSQVPRELFF; DNA: TGTGCCAGCAGCCAAGTCCCGCGGGAGCTGTTTTTT
J: TRBJ1-1; length: 13; size: few; V: TRBV5-4; D: .; CDR3: CASSLALGTEAFF; DNA: TGTGCCAGCAGCTTGGCCTTAGGGACTGAAGCTTTCTTT
J: TRBJ1-1; length: 13; size: .; V: TRBV12-3/TRBV12-4; D: .; CDR3: CASSLQGGTEAFF; DNA: TGTGCCAGCAGCTTACAGGGTGGCACTGAAGCTTTCTTT
J: TRBJ1-2; length: 14; size: few; V: TRBV7-2; D: .; CDR3: CASSFVGHPGGYTF; DNA: TGTGCCAGCAGCTTTGTGGGCCACCCCGGGGGCTACACCTTC
J: TRBJ2-2; length: 13; size: few; V: TRBV10-3; D: .; CDR3: CAISEIGTGELFF; DNA: TGTGCCATCAGTGAGATTGGCACCGGGGAGCTGTTTTTT
J: TRBJ1-4; length: 14; size: .; V: TRBV7-2; D: .; CDR3: CASSRGGSNEKLFF; DNA: TGTGCCAGCAGCCGTGGGGGGAGCAATGAAAAACTGTTTTTT
J: TRBJ1-5; length: 14; size: few; V: TRBV7-2; D: .; CDR3: CASSPGAPNQPQHF; DNA: TGTGCCAGCAGCCCGGGAGCTCCTAATCAGCCCCAGCATTTT
J: TRBJ1-1; length: 13; size: many; V: TRBV7-9; D: .; CDR3: CASSLDTLTEAFF; DNA: TGTGCCAGCAGCCTAGATACCCTGACTGAAGCTTTCTTT
J: TRBJ2-7; length: 16; size: many; V: TRBV18; D: .; CDR3: CASSPERTRISYEQYF; DNA: TGTGCCAGCTCACCAGAACGGACCCGGATCTCCTACGAGCAGTACTTC
J: TRBJ2-2; length: 14; size: few; V: TRBV7-9; D: .; CDR3: CASSLMVYTGELFF; DNA: TGTGCCAGCAGCTTAATGGTCTACACCGGGGAGCTGTTTTTT
J: TRBJ2-7; length: 14; size: few; V: TRBV5-4; D: TRBD1; CDR3: CASRPDRGKNEQYF; DNA: TGTGCCAGCAGACCCGACAGGGGAAAGAACGAGCAGTACTTC
J: TRBJ2-7; length: 12; size: few; V: TRBV12-3/TRBV12-4; D: TRBD1; CDR3: CASSQGVAEQYF; DNA: TGTGCCAGCAGCCAGGGGGTCGCCGAGCAGTACTTC
J: TRBJ2-7; length: 16; size: .; V: TRBV6-5; D: .; CDR3: CASSYSTHGETYEQYF; DNA: TGTGCCAGCAGTTACTCGACGCATGGCGAAACCTACGAGCAGTACTTC
J: TRBJ1-2; length: 12; size: few; V: TRBV6-2/TRBV6-3; D: .; CDR3: CATIQVNYGYTF; DNA: TGTGCCACCATACAGGTCAACTATGGCTACACCTTC
J: TRBJ1-1; length: 19; size: .; V: TRBV3-2; D: .; CDR3: CDSSQRGWALLPMNTEAFF; DNA: TGTGACAGCAGCCAAAGGGGGTGGGCCCTACTCCCCATGAACACTGAAGCTTTCTTT
J: TRBJ1-6; length: 13; size: .; V: TRBV20-1; D: .; CDR3: CSAREGVGSPLHF; DNA: TGCAGTGCTAGAGAAGGCGTTGGTTCACCCCTCCACTTT
J: TRBJ1-1; length: 16; size: .; V: TRBV6-2/TRBV6-3; D: .; CDR3: CASSYYVRDMNTEAFF; DNA: TGTGCCAGCAGTTACTACGTTCGGGACATGAACACTGAAGCTTTCTTT
J: TRBJ2-7; length: 16; size: few; V: TRBV6-6; D: TRBD2; CDR3: CASSPPASGRASEQYF; DNA: TGTGCCAGCAGTCCCCCCGCTAGCGGGAGGGCCAGCGAGCAGTACTTC